A selection of T cell receptor beta chains follows, all from one sample in a study of siplizumab effects on memory and regulatory T cells. TCRdb's copy holds only in-frame clones and misses some; the assay was immunoSEQ multiplex PCR. Altogether about 110,000 clones are present, about 92% being singletons, with the ten largest covering about 0.32%. The sequenced material came from CD4+ T cells sorted from blood. Receptor source: a human donor in good health. CDR3s include the opening cysteine and the closing phenylalanine or tryptophan. The order of the fields is V gene, D gene, J gene, CDR3 protein, CDR3 DNA. A D gene is named only where the DNA matches it firmly.

TRBV6-6,-,TRBJ2-7,CASVKTLRSYEQYF,TGTGCCAGCGTAAAGACCCTCAGGTCTTACGAGCAGTACTTC
TRBV27,TRBD2,TRBJ2-6,CASRTSGGAAGANVLTF,TGTGCCAGCAGAACGAGCGGGGGGGCCGCTGGGGCCAACGTCCTGACTTTC
TRBV7-9,-,TRBJ2-7,CASSLRGAHEQYF,TGTGCCAGCAGCCTAAGAGGTGCTCACGAGCAGTACTTC
TRBV18,-,TRBJ1-1,CASSRTENTEAFF,TGTGCCAGCTCACGAACAGAGAACACTGAAGCTTTCTTT
TRBV11-2,-,TRBJ2-5,CASRGSGTASQETQYF,TGTGCCAGCAGGGGGAGCGGGACAGCTTCGCAAGAGACCCAGTACTTC
TRBV29-1,-,TRBJ1-1,CSVDIGNTEAFF,TGCAGCGTTGATATAGGGAACACTGAAGCTTTCTTT
TRBV30,-,TRBJ2-2,CAWTTAGELFF,TGTGCCTGGACGACGGCCGGGGAGCTGTTTTTT
TRBV7-9,-,TRBJ1-1,CASSPSGAGRSTEAFF,TGTGCCAGCAGCCCATCGGGGGCAGGGAGGAGCACTGAAGCTTTCTTT
TRBV28,TRBD1,TRBJ2-2,CASSPRQGGTGELFF,TGTGCCAGCAGCCCTCGACAGGGGGGAACCGGGGAGCTGTTTTTT
TRBV19,-,TRBJ1-1,CASSPRAFF,TGTGCCAGTAGTCCCCGGGCTTTCTTT
TRBV5-6,-,TRBJ1-1,CASSLLGGAKGTEAFF,TGTGCCAGCAGCTTGTTAGGAGGGGCCAAGGGCACTGAAGCTTTCTTT
TRBV7-3,TRBD2,TRBJ2-7,CASSSRGGYEQYF,TGTGCCAGCAGCTCCCGCGGGGGATACGAGCAGTACTTC
TRBV14,TRBD1,TRBJ1-5,CASSRGQGEPQHF,TGTGCCAGCAGCCGCGGACAGGGCGAGCCCCAGCATTTT
TRBV6-5,-,TRBJ1-6,CAVTSSYNSPLHF,TGTGCAGTGACGAGCTCCTATAATTCACCCCTCCACTTT
TRBV4-2,-,TRBJ1-1,CASSQDSPAVRTEAFF,TGTGCCAGCAGCCAAGATTCCCCCGCCGTCCGGACTGAAGCTTTCTTT